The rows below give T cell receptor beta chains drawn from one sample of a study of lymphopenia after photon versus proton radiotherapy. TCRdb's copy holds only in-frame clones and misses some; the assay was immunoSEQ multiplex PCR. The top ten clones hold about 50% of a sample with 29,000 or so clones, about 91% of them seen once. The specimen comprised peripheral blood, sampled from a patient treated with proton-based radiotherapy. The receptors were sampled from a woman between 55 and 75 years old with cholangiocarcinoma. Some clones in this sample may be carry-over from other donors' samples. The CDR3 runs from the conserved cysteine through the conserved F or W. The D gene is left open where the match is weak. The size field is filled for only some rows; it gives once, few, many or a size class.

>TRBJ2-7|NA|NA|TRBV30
TGTGCCTGGAGTACCCAGGATGACTACGAGCAGTACTTC
CAWSTQDDYEQYF
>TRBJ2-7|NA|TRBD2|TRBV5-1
TGCGCCAGCAGCCGCAAAGCGGGGAGCGGGGACTACGAGCAGTACTTC
CASSRKAGSGDYEQYF
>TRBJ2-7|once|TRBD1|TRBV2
TGTGCCAGCAGCCTACAGGGGGTTTACGAGCAGTACTTC
CASSLQGVYEQYF
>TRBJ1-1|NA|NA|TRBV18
TGTGCCAGCTCACCCCCCGGTGTTCGTGAAGCTTTCTTT
CASSPPGVREAFF
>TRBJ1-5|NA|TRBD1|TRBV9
TGTGCCAGCAGCATTGGACAGGGGGCCGGTCAGCCCCAGCATTTT
CASSIGQGAGQPQHF
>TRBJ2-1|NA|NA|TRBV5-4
TGTGCCAGCAGCGGAGGGCTAAACATGGGGATCAATGAGCAGTTCTTC
CASSGGLNMGINEQFF
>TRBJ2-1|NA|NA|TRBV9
TGTGCCAGCAGCCCCGGGAGACATGAGCAGTTCTTC
CASSPGRHEQFF
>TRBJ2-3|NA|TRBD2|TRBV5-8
TGTGCCAGCAGCCGGACTAGCGGGGGGGCAGGTACGCAGTATTTT
CASSRTSGGAGTQYF
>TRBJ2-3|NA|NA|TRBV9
TGTGCCAGCAGCCACGGTTTACGTACTTTTTCAGATACGCAGTATTTT
CASSHGLRTFSDTQYF
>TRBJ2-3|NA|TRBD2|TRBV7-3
TGTGCCAGCAGCCCTGTAGCGGGGGGGTCAAATACGCAGTATTTT
CASSPVAGGSNTQYF
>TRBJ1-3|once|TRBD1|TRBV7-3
TGTGCCAGCAGCTTAGGGACAGACTCTGGAAACACCATATATTTT
CASSLGTDSGNTIYF
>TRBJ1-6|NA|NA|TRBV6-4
TGTGCCAGCAGGGAGGGGTCCTCCTATAATTCACCCCTCCACTTT
CASREGSSYNSPLHF
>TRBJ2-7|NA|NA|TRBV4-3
TGCGCCAGCAGCCAAGACAGGGGCTACGAGCAGTACTTC
CASSQDRGYEQYF
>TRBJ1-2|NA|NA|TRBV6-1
TGTGCCAGCAGTGACGGTTCCGCTAACTATGGCTACACCTTC
CASSDGSANYGYTF
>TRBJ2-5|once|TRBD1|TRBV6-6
TGTGCCAGCAGTTACTCGCGGACAGGGGGAGAGACCCAGTACTTC
CASSYSRTGGETQYF
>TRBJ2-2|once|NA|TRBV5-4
TGTGCCAGCGGGTCGTTAGGAAACACCGGGGAGCTGTTTTTT
CASGSLGNTGELFF
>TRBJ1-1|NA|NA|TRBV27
TGTGCCAGCAGCCCGCTTTCGAACACTGAAGCTTTCTTT
CASSPLSNTEAFF
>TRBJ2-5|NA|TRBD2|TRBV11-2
TGTGCCAGCAGCTTAGTAGGCGGGAGGGCCCAAGAGACCCAGTACTTC
CASSLVGGRAQETQYF
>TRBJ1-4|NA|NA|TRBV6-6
TGTGCCAGCAGTTACGGGGGAGCAACTAATGAAAAACTGTTTTTT
CASSYGGATNEKLFF
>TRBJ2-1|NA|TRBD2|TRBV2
TGTGCCAGCCTGGGCCTAGCGGGACCTCGGGGGCAGTTCTTC
CASLGLAGPRGQFF
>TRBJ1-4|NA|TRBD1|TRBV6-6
TGTGCCAGCAGGAGAACAGGGGGCGCAACTAATGAAAAACTGTTTTTT
CASRRTGGATNEKLFF